Sequencing of this TCR beta chain was carried out in a study of shared clonotypes between healthy human individuals (dated by TCRdb to the early 2020s). Turning to the overall study: A couple of women and a few men aged 18 to 49 years were included in the cohort. For each donor, three plates each were used for CD4 naive and CD4 memory, two plates were used for CD8 naive, and one plate was used for CD8 memory. Different laboratories and diverse techniques were used to prepare libraries and sequence TCR repertoires, to increase sequencing depth and limit assay-specific biases. Each donor's leukapheresis produced roughly between roughly 0.85 and 9.5 billion PBMCs. To estimate repertoire size and how much clonotypes are shared between individuals, the study performed deep sequencing of blood TCR repertoires from a handful of healthy adults.

TCR CDR3 regions were amplified from genomic DNA by multiplex PCR using the deep immunoSEQ assay. Genomic DNA extracted from each cell subset was distributed evenly over all wells of several immunoSEQ 96-well plates, and each plate served as one replicate. For sorted subsets, each replicate PCR was loaded with 200 ng genomic DNA, equivalent to 25,000 to 30,000 T cell genomes. Purified libraries were quantified with a Qubit 3.0 fluorometer, sized on a Bioanalyzer 2100, and re-quantified with the KAPA Library Quantification kit. Each immunoSEQ 96-well plate was sequenced on its own single-read 150-cycle Illumina NextSeq 550 flow cell. Per the source publication's procedure: The immunoSEQ output contained only junctional sequences without quality scores, so filtering could not match that applied to full-length reads. Sequences were annotated with PyIR, a Python wrapper for IgBLAST v1.9, and V/J genes and CDR3 were assigned using IMGT germline references. Reads were removed for weak V/J assignments (E-value above 1e-6), missing CDR3, stop codons, out-of-frame junctions, or ambiguous translated residues. V3J clonotypes were defined by identical inferred V gene, J gene, and CDR3 amino acid sequence. Percentage overlap between repertoires was computed as shared unique clonotypes divided by the size of the smaller repertoire. Repertoire richness was assessed with RTK rarefaction, the Chao1 estimator, and Recon v2.1 estimates of unobserved clonotypes. Generation probabilities for all TCRbeta clonotypes obtained by the gDNA method from several donors were computed using OLGA. The immuneACCESS repertoire file appears here via TCRdb, limited to in-frame rearrangements. These files lack a portion of the clones; in checked studies, under half of the deficit traces to unresolved V genes, and the cause of the others is not known. V and J calls and clone size are those listed in that table; D and trimming were worked out from the DNA. For this sample the table gives approximately 82,000 clones, of which 60% to 65% were detected only once. The ten largest account for roughly 49% of the sample.

This clone came up once. The specificity of this receptor is unknown. Base qualities are not provided; no much larger clone lies one nucleotide away. One read yields weak evidence. The CDR3, from cysteine to phenylalanine, totals 15 residues. The only DNA kept is the CDR3, 45 bases in frame from the first base. CDR1 is given as SGHNT and CDR2 as YYREEE, both from the germline V gene (reference sequence). Ends trimmed: V by 0 bases, J by 7 bases; bases unmatched to a gene: 5. The donors were healthy, HIV-negative adults who had no recently reported acute infections or vaccinations. Every donor was a Caucasian adult residing in Nashville, Tennessee, USA. CD8 memory samples were composed of magnetically selected CD45RO+ cells combined with CCR7-negative CD45RA+ effector memory (TemRA) cells. Blood was obtained by leukapheresis, after which PBMCs were separated by Ficoll-Histopaque density gradient centrifugation and cryopreserved in liquid nitrogen vapor phase. Analytical flow cytometry was used to check the purity and quantity of every magnetically sorted T cell population. Genomic DNA was isolated from every sorted fraction and measured by UV absorbance on a Nanodrop 2000c.

Study-wide findings and limitations: Pairwise subsampling indicated that sequencing depth was expected to affect the degree of clonotype sharing among donors. Approximately 4.8% of naive CD4, 3.5% of naive CD8, approximately 2.2% of memory CD4, and approximately 0.39% of memory CD8 clonotypes were shared across several donors. Sampling was restricted to blood, and TCR repertoires in tissue are likely to differ from TCR repertoires in blood. Incomplete sequencing was indicated by rarefaction of sorted-subset datasets, despite the large sequencing depth. Because the study included a small number of donors, the genetic and exposure-history diversity represented was limited. Compared with non-shared clonotypes, the clonotypes found in all four sorted-subset donors had higher generation probabilities. Estimated clonotype richness was generally larger for naive than for memory subsets.

This TCR was sampled from a man aged 25-45 years in good health. The sequence links TRBV5-4 to TRBJ2-2; TRBD1 matches 8 bases in the middle. Input material: memory CD8+ T cells sorted from blood. The sample's cell subset or site label, in plain terms: CD45RO+ cells pooled with CCR7-negative TemRA cells. The sequenced DNA is TGTGCCAGCAGCTTGGAGACAGGGGTGAGCGGGGAGCTGTTTTTT. Its protein reads: CASSLETGVSGELFF.